The 25 T cell receptor beta chains reported below all come from one sample, sequenced in a study of cytomegalovirus exposure and HLA in healthy donors. The table came from immunoSEQ multiplex PCR; TCRdb's copy has only in-frame clones and leaves some out. The sample holds more than 250,000 clones, roughly 88% seen once. Material for sequencing was PBMCs. These receptors were obtained from a woman in her twenties or thirties in good health and CMV-seronegative.

This sequence joins TRBV6-6 and TRBJ2-7; 8 nucleotides agree with TRBD2. The CDR3 covers 15 residues. Unmatched junction bases numbered 10, after V lost 7 bases and J lost 2 bases. Germline CDR1 is MNHNY and CDR2 is SVGAGI (reference sequence). The CDR3 coding sequence is TGTGCCAGCACGACTTTTCCCGGGAGGGCCTACGAGCAGTACTTC. Translated: CASTTFPGRAYEQYF.

The chain couples TRBV7-6 to TRBJ2-2; the D is unclear. Germline-derived CDR1 and CDR2 are SGHVS and FNYEAQ. CDR3 length equals 13 residues. Trimming took off 5 bases at V and 2 bases at J, with 6 bases between the two ends. CDR3 DNA sequence: TGTGCCAGCAGCGACCACAACACCGGGGAGCTGTTTTTT. This sequence encodes CASSDHNTGELFF. The full variable domain, completed using reference TRBV7-6 and TRBJ2-2, is GAGVSQSPRYKVTKRGQDVALRCDPISGHVSLYWYRQALGQGPEFLTYFNYEAQQDKSGLPNDRFSAERPEGSISTLTIQRTEQRDSAMYRCASSDHNTGELFFGEGSRLTVL.

The rearrangement joins TRBV4-3 to TRBJ2-1, with 9 bases fitting TRBD2. The CDR3 has 15 amino acids. Germline V CDR1 and CDR2: LGHNA, YSLEER. The V and J ends lost 1 base and 6 bases, in that order; junction bases with no gene match: 4. CDR3 sequence: CASSQGSGGSNEQFF. CDR3 bases: TGCGCCAGCAGCCAAGGCAGCGGGGGGTCCAATGAGCAGTTCTTC.

The V gene is TRBV6-5, the J gene TRBJ2-1; D might be TRBD1 or TRBD2, each matching 5 bases. CDR1 is MNHEY and CDR2 is SVGAGI in the germline V gene. V was clipped by 7 bases and J by 7 bases, with 20 bases between them. The length of the CDR3 is 15 residues. The CDR3 is CASKNRILGVNEQFF. CDR3 DNA sequence: TGTGCCAGCAAAAACCGAATCTTGGGGGTAAATGAGCAGTTCTTC.

The genes are TRBV6-4 and TRBJ2-5, with a weak D call TRBD1 (5 bases). V was shortened by 9 bases and J by 5 bases, with 13 bases between the two germline ends. The CDR3 contains 12 residues. Germline V gene lookup returns CDR1 MRHNA and CDR2 SNTAGT. CDR3 nucleotides: TGTGCCAGGTCAGGGCGGAAGGAGACCCAGTACTTC. This codes for CARSGRKETQYF.

The chain uses TRBV7-9 and TRBJ2-2; D is possibly TRBD2 (6 bases). V was cut by 0 bases and J by 5 bases, with 13 bases left in between. Germline-derived CDR1 and CDR2 are SEHNR and FQNEAQ (reference sequence). This CDR3 comprises 16 residues. The CDR3 DNA sequence: TGTGCCAGCAGCTTAGCCATCGGGGCGGGGACCGGGGAGCTGTTTTTT. This codes for CASSLAIGAGTGELFF.

The chain uses TRBV9 and TRBJ2-1; 10 nucleotides line up with TRBD2. The CDR3 runs to 16 residues. V gave up 4 bases and J gave up 5 bases; unmatched junction bases: 9. Germline loops: CDR1 SGDLS, CDR2 YYNGEE. In nucleotides, the CDR3 is TGTGCCAGCAGCTCCAGTCCGGGACTAGCGAACAATGAGCAGTTCTTC. This codes for CASSSSPGLANNEQFF.

This CDR3 is CASSPGNEETQYF. The CDR3 nucleotides are TGTGCCAGCAGCCCAGGGAATGAAGAGACCCAGTACTTC. This chain connects TRBV2 to TRBJ2-5, with D possibly being TRBD1 (5 bases). Germline V gives CDR1 SNHLY, CDR2 FYNNEI. The CDR3 length is 13 residues. V lost 6 bases and J 3 bases, leaving 11 bases between the germline ends.

This rearrangement joins TRBV27 to TRBJ1-5, with D perhaps TRBD1 (5 bases). Germline values: CDR1 MNHEY, CDR2 SMNVEV (reference sequence). Trimming shortened V by 6 bases and J by 4 bases, and 13 bases separated the two germline ends. The CDR3 length is 14 residues. This chain's CDR3 is CASSLDSFNQPQHF. Here the CDR3 DNA reads TGTGCCAGCAGCCTTGACAGTTTTAATCAGCCCCAGCATTTT.

This clone showed up just once. The chain uses TRBV29-1 and TRBJ2-7; TRBD1 agrees at 8 bases. From germline, CDR1 is SQVTM and CDR2 ANQGSEA. Trimming removed 8 bases from V and 3 bases from J; junction bases left unmatched: 9. This CDR3 spans 13 amino acids. CDR3 sequence (DNA): TGCAGCTTCACCGGGACAGGACTCTACGAGCAGTACTTC. Its protein is CSFTGTGLYEQYF.

CDR3: CASSGGTSQGGEQFF. CDR3 DNA: TGTGCCAGCAGCGGAGGGACTAGCCAGGGCGGTGAGCAGTTCTTC. V gene TRBV5-6 combines with J gene TRBJ2-1, with 9 nucleotides matching TRBD2. Germline V gene sequence: CDR1 SGHDT, CDR2 YYEEEE. The CDR3 covers 15 residues. The junction had 11 bases not matched to a gene; V was cut back by 4 bases and J by 9 bases. The variable domain in full, completed from reference TRBV5-6 and TRBJ2-1, reads DAGVTQSPTHLIKTRGQQVTLRCSPKSGHDTVSWYQQALGQGPQFIFQYYEEEERQRGNFPDRFSGHQFPNYSSELNVNALLLGDSALYLCASSGGTSQGGEQFFGPGTRLTVL.

CDR3 in DNA: TGTGCCAGCAGACAGGGGGGCTACGAGCAGTACTTC. It yields the protein CASRQGGYEQYF. V usage is TRBV25-1 and J usage is TRBJ2-7, with 8 bases lining up with TRBD1. The germline V gene encodes CDR1 MGHDK and CDR2 SYGVNS. Trimming took 6 bases from V and 3 from J; bases not matched to a gene: 1. The CDR3 is 12 amino acids.

This sequence joins TRBV4-3 and TRBJ2-7; D unresolved. Germline V lookup: CDR1 LGHNA, CDR2 YSLEER. The V gene lost 0 bases and the J gene lost 0 bases, with 12 bases spanning the gap. This CDR3 is 16 amino acids long. The CDR3 sequence is CASSQDTARSSYEQYF. Written as DNA, the CDR3 is TGCGCCAGCAGCCAAGATACGGCAAGGAGCTCCTACGAGCAGTACTTC.

V gene TRBV27 combines with J gene TRBJ2-1; 9 bases match TRBD2. After removal of 1 base from V and 9 bases from J, the junction contained 13 bases not matched to a gene. This CDR3 has 17 amino acids. Germline assignment: CDR1 MNHEY and CDR2 SMNVEV (reference sequence). The chain's CDR3 is CASSLFPSGNTQSEQFF. The CDR3 DNA is TGTGCCAGCAGTTTATTCCCTAGCGGGAACACCCAGTCTGAGCAGTTCTTC.

V usage is TRBV9 and J usage is TRBJ2-7; 10 bases align to TRBD1. The CDR3 is 15 amino acids. Germline V gene lookup returns CDR1 SGDLS and CDR2 YYNGEE. Trimming removed 3 bases from V and 3 bases from J; junction bases left unmatched: 6. CDR3 residues: CASSAGTGDYYEQYF. The CDR3 DNA sequence: TGTGCCAGCAGCGCGGGGACAGGGGATTACTACGAGCAGTACTTC.

This rearrangement joins TRBV12-5 to TRBJ2-7; 11 nucleotides line up with TRBD1. This CDR3 is built from 14 residues. V lost 6 bases, J lost 2 bases, and 3 bases stayed unmatched. Germline V gene lookup returns CDR1 LGHNT and CDR2 FRNRAP. In DNA, the CDR3 is TGTGCTAGTGGGTGGACAGGGGGCGCCTACGAGCAGTACTTC. Amino acid sequence: CASGWTGGAYEQYF.

The chain has TRBV15 and TRBJ2-3, with 7 bases that match TRBD1. Germline assignment: CDR1 LNHNV and CDR2 YYDKDF (reference sequence). CDR3 size: 16 residues. V was pared by 2 bases and J by 0 bases, with 5 bases of the junction left unmatched. The CDR3 is CATSRRQGSSTDTQYF. The CDR3 nucleotides are TGTGCCACCAGCAGAAGACAGGGATCAAGCACAGATACGCAGTATTTT.

The V and J genes are TRBV4-2 and TRBJ2-1; 10 bases match TRBD2. Trimming removed 1 base from V and 0 bases from J; junction bases left unmatched: 3. The CDR3 contains 17 residues. The germline CDR1 and CDR2 sequences are LGHNA and YNFKEQ. The CDR3 region has the DNA TGTGCCAGCAGCCAAGGGACTAGCGGTCCCTCCTACAATGAGCAGTTCTTC. It specifies CASSQGTSGPSYNEQFF.

The J gene is TRBJ2-5, the V gene TRBV10-3; D possibly uses TRBD1 or TRBD2 (6 bases each). The CDR3 has 13 amino acids. CDR1 and CDR2 from the germline V gene are ENHRY and SYGVKD. The V end was cut by 5 bases, the J end by 4 bases, with 11 bases between. The CDR3 nucleotides read TGTGCCATCAGTCCACAGGGAGGAGAGACCCAGTACTTC. Its translation: CAISPQGGETQYF.

The chain is built from TRBV28 and TRBJ1-5; TRBD1 matches at 7 bases. CDR3 length equals 14 residues. Unmatched junction bases numbered 2, after V lost 3 bases and J lost 3 bases. Germline V gene data show CDR1 as MDHEN and CDR2 as SYDVKM. CDR3 nucleotide sequence: TGTGCCAGCAGTTTCAGGGGGAACAATCAGCCCCAGCATTTT. Translation gives CASSFRGNNQPQHF.

The chain uses TRBV9 and TRBJ2-2; no firm D call. CDR3 length equals 13 residues. Trimming stripped 0 bases from V and 6 bases from J, with 6 bases between. Per germline, CDR1 SGDLS and CDR2 YYNGEE. Here the CDR3 reads CASSVEVSGELFF. The CDR3 region has the DNA TGTGCCAGCAGCGTAGAAGTGTCCGGGGAGCTGTTTTTT.

V and J are TRBV25-1 and TRBJ2-7; no clear D. The CDR3 extends over 16 amino acids. Per germline, CDR1 MGHDK and CDR2 SYGVNS. Trimming left V 1 base short and J 2 bases short, with 15 bases between. CDR3 in amino acids: CASSESSTPPTYEQYF. CDR3 DNA sequence: TGTGCCAGCAGTGAATCTTCGACTCCTCCCACCTACGAGCAGTACTTC.

This chain uses TRBV6-6 with TRBJ2-3; D is unclear. With 10 bases removed from V and 6 bases from J, the gap between germline ends came to 14 bases. This CDR3 is built from 12 residues. Germline V gene lookup returns CDR1 MNHNY and CDR2 SVGAGI (reference sequence). CDR3 nucleotides: TGTGCCACCCGTAGTACGACCGATACGCAGTATTTT. Protein product: CATRSTTDTQYF.

The V and J genes are TRBV13 and TRBJ2-2; the D gene is possibly TRBD2 (5 bases). CDR3 length equals 15 residues. Deletions cut 2 bases from V and 5 bases from J, with 12 bases between. Germline values: CDR1 PRHDT, CDR2 FYEKMQ (reference sequence). CDR3 protein: CASSLRDAGTGELFF. The CDR3 nucleotides read TGTGCCAGCAGCTTACGGGATGCAGGTACCGGGGAGCTGTTTTTT.

The gene calls are TRBV2 and TRBJ1-4, with 7 bases that match TRBD1. The V and J ends lost 7 bases and 0 bases, in that order; junction bases with no gene match: 5. Germline V gene lookup returns CDR1 SNHLY and CDR2 FYNNEI. This CDR3 spans 15 amino acids. CDR3 sequence: CASTVQGATNEKLFF. The CDR3 DNA reads as TGTGCCAGCACCGTCCAGGGGGCAACTAATGAAAAACTGTTTTTT.